These 18 T cell receptor beta chains were sequenced from one sample in a study of early T cells in non-severe SARS-CoV-2 infection. TCRdb reprocessed the 5' RACE reads with MiXCR, giving one entry per CDR3 protein. Altogether about 30,000 distinct CDR3 sequences are present, about 6% being singletons, with the ten largest covering 10% to 15%. The sequenced material came from whole blood. These receptors were obtained from an adult who was a healthcare worker with PCR-confirmed SARS-CoV-2 infection or an uninfected control (not recorded which).

There are many counts of this clonotype. The chain uses TRBV6-5 and TRBJ1-1; unclear D gene. The germline V gene has CDR1 MNHEY and CDR2 SVGAGI. The V end was cut by 8 bases, the J end by 11 bases, with 12 bases between. This CDR3 is built from 10 residues. CDR3 sequence reads: CASGTGMAFF. CDR3 nucleotides: TGTGCCAGCGGAACCGGGATGGCTTTCTTT.

This clonotype was found many times. V and J are TRBV7-9 and TRBJ2-7; 10 bases line up with TRBD2. CDR3 length: 17 residues. V lost 5 bases, J lost 2 bases, and 12 bases stayed unmatched. Germline-derived CDR1 and CDR2 are SEHNR and FQNEAQ (reference sequence). CDR3 coding DNA: TGTGCCAGCAGCCCACAGCTAGCGGGGGCCGTACCCTACGAGCAGTACTTC. This encodes CASSPQLAGAVPYEQYF. Supplemented by reference TRBV7-9 and TRBJ2-7, the full variable domain reads DTGVSQNPRHKITKRGQNVTFRCDPISEHNRLYWYRQTLGQGPEFLTYFQNEAQLEKSRLLSDRFSAERPKGSFSTLEIQRTEQGDSAMYLCASSPQLAGAVPYEQYFGPGTRLTVT.

V usage is TRBV7-2 and J usage is TRBJ2-1; D might be TRBD2 (6 bases). Trimming removed 4 bases at V and 0 bases at J, with 13 bases between. In germline, CDR1 is SGHTA, CDR2 FQGNSA. The CDR3 loop spans 16 amino acids. CDR3 loop: CASSSRGVSSYNEQFF. The CDR3 DNA follows: TGTGCCAGCAGCTCACGCGGGGTGAGCTCCTACAATGAGCAGTTCTTC.

In its sample, this clonotype was seen a few times. This chain joins TRBV11-3 and TRBJ2-7; 7 nucleotides agree with TRBD2. V shed 2 bases and J 2 bases; nucleotides not matched to a gene: 6. CDR1 is SGHNT, CDR2 YENEEA, per germline. CDR3 size: 15 residues. The CDR3 DNA reads as TGTGCCAGCAGCTTACCGCGGGGGACTCCCTACGAGCAGTACTTC. Amino acids: CASSLPRGTPYEQYF.

This clonotype was seen many times. The chain links TRBV5-1 to TRBJ1-6; D not resolved. The germline V and J ends were trimmed by 0 bases and 7 bases, with 11 bases remaining between them. Germline CDR1 SGHRS, CDR2 YFSETQ. The CDR3 length is 15 residues. In nucleotides, the CDR3 is TGCGCCAGCAGCTTGGAACAGAAGGACAATTCACCCCTCCACTTT. Translating gives CASSLEQKDNSPLHF.

This chain uses TRBV24-1 with TRBJ2-1; TRBD2 is a possible D gene (7 bases). The germline CDR1 and CDR2 sequences are KGHDR and SFDVKD. This CDR3 contains 15 residues. V dropped 6 bases and J dropped 4 bases, with 15 bases sitting between them. The CDR3 is CATSLRGDTYNEQFF. In DNA form, the CDR3 reads TGTGCCACCAGTCTACGGGGGGACACATACAATGAGCAGTTCTTC.

The chain couples TRBV27 to TRBJ1-5; D uncertain. This CDR3 is built from 15 residues. The ends were cut back, 2 bases at V and 0 bases at J, with 8 bases in the middle. The germline CDR1 and CDR2 sequences are MNHEY and SMNVEV (reference sequence). The CDR3 DNA is TGTGCCAGCAGTTTAGGAGGTAGTAGCAATCAGCCCCAGCATTTT. This codes for CASSLGGSSNQPQHF.

This clonotype showed up many times. The J gene is TRBJ2-7, the V gene TRBV28; TRBD1 agrees at 7 bases. J lost 5 bases, V lost 4 bases, and 14 bases had no gene match. This CDR3 contains 16 residues. The germline gives CDR1 MDHEN, CDR2 SYDVKM. The CDR3 sequence: CASSSGQVRLTDEQYF. The CDR3 DNA reads as TGTGCCAGCAGTTCAGGACAGGTGAGACTTACGGACGAGCAGTACTTC.

A few counts support this clonotype. The rearrangement uses TRBV2 and TRBJ2-5; D unclear. V gave up 2 bases and J gave up 4 bases, with 11 bases separating them. Germline assignment: CDR1 SNHLY and CDR2 FYNNEI. The CDR3 has 14 residues. The CDR3 sequence: CASSESLPGETQYF. The CDR3 DNA reads TGTGCCAGCAGTGAAAGTCTTCCCGGAGAGACCCAGTACTTC.

This rearrangement joins TRBV7-9 to TRBJ1-4; possible D gene TRBD1, 5 bases. Germline CDR1 is SEHNR and CDR2 is FQNEAQ (reference sequence). The CDR3 length is 13 residues. Trimming removed 5 bases from V and 5 bases from J, with 9 bases in between. The CDR3 loop reads CASSPWGNEKLFF. CDR3 coding DNA: TGTGCCAGCAGCCCCTGGGGGAATGAAAAACTGTTTTTT.

This clonotype has just a few counts. The chain recombines TRBV11-2 with TRBJ2-7, with TRBD1 identical over 7 bases. After removal of 5 bases from V and 8 bases from J, the junction contained 3 bases not matched to a gene. CDR3 length: 11 amino acids. Germline values: CDR1 SGHAT, CDR2 FQNNGV. This CDR3 reads CASSPTGKQYF. The CDR3 nucleotides read TGTGCCAGCAGCCCGACAGGGAAGCAGTACTTC.

At least ten counts were recorded for this clonotype. As DNA, the CDR3 is TGTGCCAGCAGCTTAGACAGCGGGCCCTACAATGAGCAGTTCTTC. It yields the protein CASSLDSGPYNEQFF. V and J are TRBV11-2 and TRBJ2-1; TRBD2 might be the D (6 bases). Trimming removed 0 bases at V and 2 bases at J, with 8 bases between. This CDR3 is 15 amino acids long. Germline-derived CDR1 and CDR2 are SGHAT and FQNNGV.

This clonotype was found many times. The chain carries TRBV7-9 and TRBJ2-1, with D unclear. Trimming removed 5 bases from V and 2 bases from J, with 19 bases in between. The CDR3 covers 17 residues. Germline lookup yields CDR1 SEHNR and CDR2 FQNEAQ (reference sequence). CDR3 region: CASSPLPGSQAYNEQFF. The CDR3 coding sequence is TGTGCCAGCAGCCCACTCCCCGGCAGCCAAGCCTACAATGAGCAGTTCTTC.

This clonotype was detected many times. The J gene is TRBJ1-1, the V gene TRBV12-3 or TRBV12-4, with a weak D call TRBD1 (6 bases). CDR3 size: 16 residues. Deletions cut 4 bases from V and 2 bases from J, with 17 bases between. The chain's CDR3 is CASSSPWGGRNTEAFF. The DNA for the CDR3 is TGTGCCAGCAGTTCCCCCTGGGGGGGGCGAAACACTGAAGCTTTCTTT.

This clonotype was detected many times. The V gene is TRBV5-1, the J gene TRBJ1-1; D not resolved. The CDR3 sequence is 15 residues long. V gave up 3 bases and J gave up 6 bases, with 18 bases separating them. Germline CDR1 reads SGHRS; CDR2 reads YFSETQ. CDR3 loop: CASSSAPGREAEAFF. The CDR3 coding sequence is TGCGCCAGCAGCTCAGCCCCCGGAAGGGAGGCTGAAGCTTTCTTT.

V usage is TRBV2 and J usage is TRBJ1-3; D remains unclear. V was cut by 10 bases and J by 1 base, with 14 bases left in between. The CDR3 length is 14 residues. Germline CDR1 and CDR2: SNHLY and FYNNEI. This chain's CDR3 is CATTGSPSGNTIYF. The CDR3 nucleotides read TGTGCCACCACCGGGTCTCCATCTGGAAACACCATATATTTT.

V gene TRBV29-1 combines with J gene TRBJ2-1, with D possibly called TRBD1 or TRBD2 (5 bases each). Per germline, CDR1 SQVTM and CDR2 ANQGSEA. V was cut by 5 bases and J by 8 bases, with 28 bases left in between. The CDR3 is 17 residues long. This CDR3 reads CSVLMYPGQGGRHEQFF. The CDR3 DNA sequence: TGCAGCGTTCTTATGTATCCGGGGCAGGGCGGGCGCCATGAGCAGTTCTTC.

This clonotype was seen ten or more times. The rearrangement links TRBV6-1 to TRBJ2-5, with 8 positions matching TRBD2. This CDR3 has 14 amino acids. Trimming cost V 7 bases and J 3 bases; bases outside gene matches: 7. Looked up from germline, CDR1 is MNHNS and CDR2 is SASEGT. CDR3 sequence: CASIVTGGKETQYF. The CDR3, as DNA: TGTGCCAGCATTGTGACGGGGGGGAAAGAGACCCAGTACTTC.